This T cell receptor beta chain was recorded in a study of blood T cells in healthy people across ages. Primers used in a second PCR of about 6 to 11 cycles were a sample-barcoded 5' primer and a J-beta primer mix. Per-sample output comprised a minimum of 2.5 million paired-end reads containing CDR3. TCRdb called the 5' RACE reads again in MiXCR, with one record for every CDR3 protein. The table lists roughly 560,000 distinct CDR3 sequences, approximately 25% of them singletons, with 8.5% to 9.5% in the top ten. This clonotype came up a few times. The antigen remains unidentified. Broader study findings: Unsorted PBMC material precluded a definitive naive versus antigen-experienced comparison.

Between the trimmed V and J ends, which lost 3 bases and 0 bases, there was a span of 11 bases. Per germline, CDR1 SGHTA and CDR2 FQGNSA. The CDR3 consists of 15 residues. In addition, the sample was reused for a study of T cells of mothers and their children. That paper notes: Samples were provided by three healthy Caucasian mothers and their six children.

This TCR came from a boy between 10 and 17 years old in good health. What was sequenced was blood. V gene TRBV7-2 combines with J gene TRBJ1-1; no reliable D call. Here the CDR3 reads CASSFQQIMNTEAFF. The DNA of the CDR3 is TGTGCCAGCAGCTTCCAACAGATCATGAACACTGAAGCTTTCTTT.